This TCR beta chain came from a study of T cells after yellow fever vaccination. The CDR3 runs to 16 residues. V gave up 0 bases and J gave up 1 base, with 11 bases separating them. Looked up from germline, CDR1 is SGDLS and CDR2 is YYNGEE. As TCR cDNA was made by 5'RACE template switching, a universal primer site and UMIs were added. TCRdb used MiXCR to reprocess the 5' RACE reads, holding one entry per CDR3 protein. This sample yields approximately 160,000 distinct CDR3 sequences, of which 9.3% are seen a single time; approximately 35% belongs to the top ten. The sequence was collected from a man younger than 30 who received the YFV17D yellow fever vaccine. The material was CD8+ T cells sorted from PBMCs, obtained 45 days after the yellow fever booster vaccination. This chain joins TRBV9 and TRBJ2-1; D possibly corresponds to TRBD2 (6 bases). The CDR3 DNA is TGTGCCAGCAGCGTAGAGGCGGGATTATCCTACAATGAGCAGTTCTTC. Translated, it gives CASSVEAGLSYNEQFF.